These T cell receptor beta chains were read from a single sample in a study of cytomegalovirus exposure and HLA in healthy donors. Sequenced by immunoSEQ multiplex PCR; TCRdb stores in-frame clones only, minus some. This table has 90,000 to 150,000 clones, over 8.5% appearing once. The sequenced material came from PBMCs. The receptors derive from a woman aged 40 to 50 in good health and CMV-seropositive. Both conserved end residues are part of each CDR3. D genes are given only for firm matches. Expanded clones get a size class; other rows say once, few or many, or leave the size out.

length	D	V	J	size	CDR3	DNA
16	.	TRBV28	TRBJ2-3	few	CASSFLTSRPSRGQYF	TGTGCCAGCAGTTTCCTTACTAGCAGACCTTCACGGGGGCAGTATTTT
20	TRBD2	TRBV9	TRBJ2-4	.	CASSPNRGLAGGLAKNIQYF	TGTGCCAGCAGTCCAAATCGAGGCCTAGCGGGGGGACTAGCCAAAAACATTCAGTACTTC
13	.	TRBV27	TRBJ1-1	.	CASSSRGPTEAFF	TGTGCCAGCAGTTCCAGGGGACCCACTGAAGCTTTCTTT
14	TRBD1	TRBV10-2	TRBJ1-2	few	CASSVDRVDYGYTF	TGCGCCAGCAGTGTGGACAGGGTTGACTATGGCTACACCTTC
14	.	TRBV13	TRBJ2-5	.	CASSLVIAKETQYF	TGTGCCAGCAGCTTGGTAATAGCTAAAGAGACCCAGTACTTC
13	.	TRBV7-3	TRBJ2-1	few	CASSPDTYNEQFF	TGTGCCAGCAGCCCTGACACCTACAATGAGCAGTTCTTC
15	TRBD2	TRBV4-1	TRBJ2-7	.	CASSHGTSGIYEQYF	TGCGCCAGCAGCCACGGGACTAGCGGTATCTACGAGCAGTACTTC
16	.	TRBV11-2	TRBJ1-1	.	CASSRAPGLTNTEAFF	TGTGCCAGCAGCCGAGCTCCGGGACTTACGAACACTGAAGCTTTCTTT
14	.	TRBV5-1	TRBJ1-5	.	CASSPGGSNQPQHF	TGCGCCAGCAGCCCGGGGGGAAGCAATCAGCCCCAGCATTTT
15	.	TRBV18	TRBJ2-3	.	CASSKDYRATDTQYF	TGTGCCAGCTCAAAAGACTATCGGGCAACAGATACGCAGTATTTT
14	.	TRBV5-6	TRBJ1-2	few	CASSPGVINYGYTF	TGTGCCAGCAGCCCCGGGGTTATTAACTATGGCTACACCTTC
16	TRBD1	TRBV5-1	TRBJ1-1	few	CASSLHPGQEDTEAFF	TGCGCCAGCAGCTTGCATCCAGGACAGGAAGACACTGAAGCTTTCTTT
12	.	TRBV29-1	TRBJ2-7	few	CSVGQGTYEQYF	TGCAGCGTTGGCCAGGGGACCTACGAGCAGTACTTC
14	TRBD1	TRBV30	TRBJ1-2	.	CAWTGDRGDYGYTF	TGTGCCTGGACCGGGGACAGGGGGGACTATGGCTACACCTTC
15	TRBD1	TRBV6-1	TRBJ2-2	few	CASRGVTGGTGELFF	TGTGCCAGCAGGGGAGTAACAGGGGGCACCGGGGAGCTGTTTTTT
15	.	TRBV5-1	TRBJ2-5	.	CASSYKTLGSYPRYF	TGCGCCAGCAGCTACAAGACTCTCGGGTCTTACCCCCGGTACTTC
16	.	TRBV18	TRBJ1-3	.	CASSPQQDSQGNTIYF	TGTGCCAGCTCACCACAACAGGACAGCCAAGGAAACACCATATATTTT
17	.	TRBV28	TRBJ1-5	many	CASSRWGGAGVNQPQHF	TGTGCCAGCAGCCGATGGGGGGGCGCTGGGGTTAATCAGCCCCAGCATTTT
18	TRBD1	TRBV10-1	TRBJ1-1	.	CASSERGGTGRACTEAFF	TGCGCCAGCAGTGAAAGAGGGGGGACAGGTAGGGCATGCACTGAAGCTTTCTTT
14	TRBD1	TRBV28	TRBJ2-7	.	CASTQQGTPYEQYF	TGTGCCAGCACCCAACAGGGGACCCCCTACGAGCAGTACTTC
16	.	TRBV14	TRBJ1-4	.	CASSQGSGQGYEKLFF	TGTGCCAGCAGCCAAGGATCCGGCCAGGGCTATGAAAAACTGTTTTTT
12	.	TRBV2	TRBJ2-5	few	CASSEVGETQYF	TGTGCCAGCAGTGAAGTCGGGGAGACCCAGTACTTC
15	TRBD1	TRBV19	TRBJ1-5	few	CASRTTGTSNQPQHF	TGTGCCAGCAGAACGACAGGGACGAGCAATCAGCCCCAGCATTTT
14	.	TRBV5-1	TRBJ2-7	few	CASSLDFLSYEQYF	TGCGCCAGCAGCTTGGACTTTCTTTCCTACGAGCAGTACTTC
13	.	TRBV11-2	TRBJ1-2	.	CASSPDSLYGYTF	TGTGCCAGCAGCCCGGACAGCCTCTATGGCTACACCTTC
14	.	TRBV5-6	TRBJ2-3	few	CASSLGGSTDTQYF	TGTGCCAGCAGCTTGGGAGGGAGCACAGATACGCAGTATTTT
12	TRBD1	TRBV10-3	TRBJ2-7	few	CAINNDRDEQYF	TGTGCCATCAATAACGACAGGGACGAGCAGTACTTC
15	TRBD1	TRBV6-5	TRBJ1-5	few	CASSYSGQNNQPQHF	TGTGCCAGCAGTTACTCGGGACAGAATAATCAGCCCCAGCATTTT
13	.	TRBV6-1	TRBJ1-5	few	CASSERSDQPQHF	TGTGCCAGCAGTGAGAGGTCCGATCAGCCCCAGCATTTT
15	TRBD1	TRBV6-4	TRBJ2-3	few	CASSEGGTGSDTQYF	TGTGCCAGCAGTGAAGGGGGGACAGGTTCAGATACGCAGTATTTT
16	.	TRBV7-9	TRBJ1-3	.	CASSLAGGLVGNTIYF	TGTGCCAGCAGCTTAGCAGGGGGTCTAGTTGGAAACACCATATATTTT
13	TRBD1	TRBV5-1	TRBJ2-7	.	CASSPDRGNEQYF	TGCGCCAGCAGCCCAGACAGGGGCAACGAGCAGTACTTC
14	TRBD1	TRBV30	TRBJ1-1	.	CAWSVKGASTEAFF	TGTGCCTGGAGTGTAAAGGGGGCGAGCACTGAAGCTTTCTTT
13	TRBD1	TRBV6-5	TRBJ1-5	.	CASSWDRNQPQHF	TGTGCCAGCAGTTGGGACAGAAATCAGCCCCAGCATTTT
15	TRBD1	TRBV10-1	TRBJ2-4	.	CASSEYFGQGSIQYF	TGCGCCAGCAGTGAGTACTTCGGACAGGGAAGCATTCAGTACTTC
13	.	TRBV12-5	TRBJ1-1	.	CASGQVRSTEAFF	TGTGCTAGTGGCCAAGTAAGGAGCACTGAAGCTTTCTTT
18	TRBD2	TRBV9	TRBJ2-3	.	CASSGLHRLAGGTDTQYF	TGTGCCAGCAGCGGACTACACCGACTAGCGGGGGGCACAGATACGCAGTATTTT
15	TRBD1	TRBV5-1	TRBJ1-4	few	CASSTGQGYNEKLFF	TGCGCCAGCAGCACCGGACAGGGCTATAATGAAAAACTGTTTTTT
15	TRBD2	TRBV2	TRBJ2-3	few	CASRAASGGADTQYF	TGTGCCAGCAGAGCGGCTAGCGGGGGGGCAGATACGCAGTATTTT
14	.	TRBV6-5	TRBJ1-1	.	CASSGRVVNTEAFF	TGTGCCAGCAGTGGGCGAGTAGTGAACACTGAAGCTTTCTTT
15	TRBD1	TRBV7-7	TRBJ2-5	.	CASSKGTGDGETQYF	TGTGCCAGCAGCAAAGGGACAGGGGATGGCGAGACCCAGTACTTC
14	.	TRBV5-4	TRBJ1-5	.	CASSAGGTGQPQHF	TGTGCCAGCAGCGCCGGGGGGACCGGTCAGCCCCAGCATTTT
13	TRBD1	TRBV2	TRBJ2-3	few	CASRRQGPDTQYF	TGTGCCAGCAGGAGACAGGGGCCAGATACGCAGTATTTT
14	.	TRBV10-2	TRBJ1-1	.	CASRGDTRNTEAFF	TGCGCCAGCAGAGGGGACACCCGGAACACTGAAGCTTTCTTT
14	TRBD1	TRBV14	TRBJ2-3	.	CASSRQGAVDTQYF	TGTGCCAGCAGCCGACAGGGGGCCGTAGATACGCAGTATTTT
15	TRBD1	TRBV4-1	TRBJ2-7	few	CASSSRDRGTYEQYF	TGCGCCAGCAGCTCAAGGGACAGGGGCACCTACGAGCAGTACTTC
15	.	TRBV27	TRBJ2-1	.	CASRPDAVGFNEQFF	TGTGCCAGCAGACCTGATGCCGTTGGCTTCAATGAGCAGTTCTTC
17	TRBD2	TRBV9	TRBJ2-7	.	CASSVATGVAGGREQYF	TGTGCCAGCAGCGTAGCTACAGGTGTAGCGGGGGGGCGGGAGCAGTACTTC